These 14 T cell receptor delta chains were sequenced from one sample in a study of gamma-delta chains in newborns, infants, children. TCRdb used CATT to re-call clones from the reads. The table records 2,500 to 3,000 delta-chain clones, 40% to 55% of them present only once. Sample: blood, taken at baseline. The receptors originated from a child who received the measles vaccine.

The gene calls are TRDV1 and TRDJ1; 10 nucleotides align to TRDD3. The trim removed 2 bases at V and 0 bases at J, leaving 21 bases unmatched. The CDR3 contains 22 residues. Germline lookup yields CDR1 TSWWSYY and CDR2 QGS. CDR3 loop: CALGEFGAPVTGGSPYTDKLIF. DNA for the CDR3: TGTGCTCTTGGGGAATTTGGGGCCCCGGTTACTGGGGGATCCCCGTACACCGATAAACTCATCTTT.

Remarks on this clone: A much larger clone differs from this one at a single base, so this may be a read error. Different DNA sequences within this sample yield the same CDR3. The chain combines TRDV1 with TRDJ1; weak D call: TRDD3 (9 bases). The CDR3 extends over 23 amino acids. Germline-derived CDR1 and CDR2 are TSWWSYY and QGS. CDR3 protein: CALGESPPPYFLRRGWGINKLIF. The CDR3 DNA reads as TGCGCTCTTGGGGAATCCCCTCCTCCTTACTTCCTACGGAGGGGCTGGGGGATTAATAAACTCATCTTT.

Concerning this clone itself: At one boundary the junction diverges from the germline segment, which might be a read error. The chain is built from TRDV2 and TRDJ1, with 9 bases fitting TRDD3. In germline, CDR1 is GEAIGNYY, CDR2 EKD. The CDR3 extends over 20 amino acids. The CDR3 reads CAYDPRRGGYFPLYTDKLIF. The CDR3 DNA reads TGTGCCTATGACCCCCGTAGAGGGGGATACTTCCCCTTGTACACCGATAAACTCATCTTT.

The chain couples TRDV1 to TRDJ1, with 8 bases matching TRDD3. In germline, CDR1 is TSWWSYY, CDR2 QGS. The trim removed 1 base at V and 0 bases at J, leaving 31 bases unmatched. The CDR3 has 25 amino acids. For the CDR3, the DNA is TGTGCTCTTGGGGAACCAAGACGCTCACTCTTGTACCATTCTGGGGGACCCTTGTACACCGATAAACTCATCTTT. Translated, it gives CALGEPRRSLLYHSGGPLYTDKLIF.

The genes are TRDV1 and TRDJ1; TRDD2 aligns across 7 bases. V dropped 5 bases and J dropped 6; count of bases not matched to a gene: 27. Germline CDR1 reads TSWWSYY; CDR2 reads QGS. The CDR3 covers 20 residues. The CDR3 DNA reads as TGTGCTCTTGGGCCTTCCTTCTTTACTGGCCGCCGCAGGGGGGCCAATAAACTCATCTTT. Amino acids: CALGPSFFTGRRRGANKLIF.

Details on this clone: A much larger clone differs from this one at a single base, so this may be a read error. This rearrangement joins TRDV3 to TRDJ1; 8 positions match TRDD3. Trimming at V came to 1 base and at J to 5 bases, leaving 21 bases not matched to a gene. The CDR3 extends over 18 amino acids. Germline V gene data show CDR1 as TVYSNPD and CDR2 as GDNSRS (reference sequence). The CDR3 loop is CAFIPPGDTPDLADKLIF. CDR3 sequence (DNA): TGTGCCTTTATACCCCCCGGGGATACCCCGGATCTTGCTGATAAACTCATCTTT.

As regards this clone: A single base is all that separates this from a far larger clone, so a read error is likely. The V gene is TRAV29/DV5, the J gene TRDJ1, with TRDD2 matching over 8 bases. The length of the CDR3 is 17 residues. After removal of 1 base from V and 0 bases from J, the junction contained 11 bases not matched to a gene. From germline, CDR1 is NSMFDY and CDR2 ISSIKDK. CDR3 bases: TGTGCAGCAAGCTACCTCCTTCCTAAGGGGTACACCGATAAACTCATCTTT. This translates into CAASYLLPKGYTDKLIF.

The chain uses TRDV1 and TRDJ1; 8 nucleotides line up with TRDD3. CDR3 length equals 20 residues. Germline loops: CDR1 TSWWSYY, CDR2 QGS. V lost 0 bases, J lost 0 bases, and 15 bases stayed unmatched. This CDR3 is CALGELFHRDTFVYTDKLIF. Here the CDR3 DNA reads TGTGCTCTTGGGGAACTCTTTCATAGGGATACGTTTGTGTACACCGATAAACTCATCTTT.

This clone is labeled large (0.1 to 1%). This same CDR3 is encoded by further DNA sequences in the sample. The rearrangement uses TRDV2 and TRDJ3; 11 bases are shared with TRDD3. Germline CDR1 GEAIGNYY, CDR2 EKD. The J segment lost 2 bases and the V segment lost 0 bases, leaving 2 bases of the junction unmatched. This CDR3 spans 18 amino acids. The CDR3 sequence: CACDTVLGDTWDTRQMFF. The CDR3 nucleotides are TGTGCCTGTGACACCGTACTGGGGGATACCTGGGACACCCGACAGATGTTTTTC.

This clone is medium-sized. This sample also contains other DNA sequences that code for the same CDR3. The V and J genes are TRDV1 and TRDJ1; the match to TRDD3 covers 9 bases. V was clipped by 1 base and J by 1 base; unmatched bases: 31. The CDR3 spans 25 residues. Germline V gene lookup returns CDR1 TSWWSYY and CDR2 QGS. In DNA, the CDR3 is TGTGCTCTTGGGGAACACCCAGCTTCCCAAGCAAGGGCTACTGGGGGACTTCCTCTCACCGATAAACTCATCTTT. It is translated as CALGEHPASQARATGGLPLTDKLIF.

In its sample, this clone was seen a few times. Other DNA sequences of this sample code for an identical CDR3. The gene calls are TRDV3 and TRDJ1; TRDD3 aligns across 8 bases. CDR1 is TVYSNPD, CDR2 GDNSRS, per germline (reference sequence). This CDR3 spans 22 amino acids. J gave up 8 bases and V 0 bases, and 35 bases lay outside the gene matches. The DNA of the CDR3 is TGTGCCTTTAGCCCTTTGTGGTCCCGGACTTCTCAACTGGGGGCCCCCCTGCCCAAACTCATCTTT. It is translated as CAFSPLWSRTSQLGAPLPKLIF.

By proportion, this clone is medium-sized. The chain links TRDV1 to TRDJ1, with D maybe TRDD3 (7 bases). The CDR3 length is 24 residues. Germline-derived CDR1 and CDR2 are TSWWSYY and QGS. The V and J ends lost 6 bases and 0 bases respectively, with 41 bases between them. In DNA form, the CDR3 reads TGTGCTCTTGGCCCAAATAGGAAGGACTGGGGATCGCTCTCGGCCCCGCTCTACACCGATAAACTCATCTTT. Translated: CALGPNRKDWGSLSAPLYTDKLIF.

This clone has a handful of counts. The V call is TRDV1, the J call TRDJ1; 8 bases fit TRDD3. The CDR3 is made up of 18 amino acids. The junction had 21 bases not matched to a gene; V was cut back by 4 bases and J by 8 bases. Looked up from germline, CDR1 is TSWWSYY and CDR2 is QGS. CDR3: CALGGSIPRETGGRKLIF. The CDR3 DNA sequence: TGTGCTCTTGGGGGCTCCATTCCGAGGGAAACTGGGGGTCGAAAACTCATCTTT.

This clone is medium-sized (0.01 to 0.1%). The V gene is TRDV1, the J gene TRDJ1; D not certain. The CDR3 spans 15 residues. V was shortened by 5 bases and J by 3 bases, with 16 bases between the two germline ends. The V gene's germline CDR1 is TSWWSYY and CDR2 QGS. CDR3 in amino acids: CALGPRPHNADKLIF. As DNA, the CDR3 is TGTGCTCTTGGGCCCCGCCCCCACAACGCCGATAAACTCATCTTT.